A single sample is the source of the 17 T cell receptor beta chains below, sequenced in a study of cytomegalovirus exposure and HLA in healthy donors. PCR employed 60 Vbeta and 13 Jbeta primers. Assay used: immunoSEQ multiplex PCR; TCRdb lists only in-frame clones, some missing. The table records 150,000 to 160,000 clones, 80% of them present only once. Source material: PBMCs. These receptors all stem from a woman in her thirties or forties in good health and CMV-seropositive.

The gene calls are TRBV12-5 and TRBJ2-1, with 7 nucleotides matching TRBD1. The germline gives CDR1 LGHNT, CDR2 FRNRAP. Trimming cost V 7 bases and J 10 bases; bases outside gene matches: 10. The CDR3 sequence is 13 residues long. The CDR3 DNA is TGTGCTAGTGCCTTGACAGGGCTCGACGAGCAGTTCTTC. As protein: CASALTGLDEQFF.

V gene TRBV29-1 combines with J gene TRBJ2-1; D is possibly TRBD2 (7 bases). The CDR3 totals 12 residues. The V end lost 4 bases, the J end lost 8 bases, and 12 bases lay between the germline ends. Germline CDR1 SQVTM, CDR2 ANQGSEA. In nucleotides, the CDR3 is TGCAGCGTTGTAAGGGGGGGAGATGAGCAGTTCTTC. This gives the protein CSVVRGGDEQFF.

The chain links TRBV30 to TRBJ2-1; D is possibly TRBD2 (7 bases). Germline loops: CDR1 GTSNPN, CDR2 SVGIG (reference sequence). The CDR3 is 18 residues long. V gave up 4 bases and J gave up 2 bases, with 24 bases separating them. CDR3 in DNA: TGTGCCTGGAAAGGGGGGGCTAGCGGCCTCCGTCCCTACAATGAGCAGTTCTTC. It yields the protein CAWKGGASGLRPYNEQFF.

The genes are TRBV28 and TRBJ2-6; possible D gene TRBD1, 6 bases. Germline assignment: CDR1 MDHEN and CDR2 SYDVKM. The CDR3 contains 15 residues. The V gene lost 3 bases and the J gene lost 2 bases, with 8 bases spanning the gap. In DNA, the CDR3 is TGTGCCAGCAGTTTGGGACACCCTGGGGCCAACGTCCTGACTTTC. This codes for CASSLGHPGANVLTF.

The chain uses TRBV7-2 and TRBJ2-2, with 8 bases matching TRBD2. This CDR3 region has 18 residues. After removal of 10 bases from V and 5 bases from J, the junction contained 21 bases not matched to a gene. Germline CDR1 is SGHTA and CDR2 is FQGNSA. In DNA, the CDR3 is TGTGCCACCGCCCAGGAGGTTGGCGGGAGGTTTCAGACCGGGGAGCTGTTTTTT. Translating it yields CATAQEVGGRFQTGELFF.

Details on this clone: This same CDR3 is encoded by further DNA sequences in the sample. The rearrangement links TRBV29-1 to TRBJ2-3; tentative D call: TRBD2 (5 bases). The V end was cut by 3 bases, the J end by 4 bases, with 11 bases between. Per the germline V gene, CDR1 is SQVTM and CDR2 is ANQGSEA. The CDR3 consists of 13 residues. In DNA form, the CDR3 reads TGCAGCGTTGACAGGACGGGGTCAGATACGCAGTATTTT. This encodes CSVDRTGSDTQYF.

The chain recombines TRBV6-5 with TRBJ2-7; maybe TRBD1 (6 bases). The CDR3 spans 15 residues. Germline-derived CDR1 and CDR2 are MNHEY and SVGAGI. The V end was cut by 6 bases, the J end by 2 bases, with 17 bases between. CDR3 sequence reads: CASSPGTTGAYEQYF. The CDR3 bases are TGTGCCAGCAGCCCCGGGACAACTGGGGCCTACGAGCAGTACTTC.

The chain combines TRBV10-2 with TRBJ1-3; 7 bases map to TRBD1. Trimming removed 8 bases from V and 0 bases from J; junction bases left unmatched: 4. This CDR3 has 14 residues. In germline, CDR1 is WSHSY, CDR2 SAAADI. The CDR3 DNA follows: TGCGCCAGCTGGGGACAGACCTCTGGAAACACCATATATTTT. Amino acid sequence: CASWGQTSGNTIYF.

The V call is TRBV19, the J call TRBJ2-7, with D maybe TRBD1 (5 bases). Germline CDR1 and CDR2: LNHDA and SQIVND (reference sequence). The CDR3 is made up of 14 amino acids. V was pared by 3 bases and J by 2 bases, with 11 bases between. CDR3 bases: TGTGCCAGTAGTATTTCCAGGGCAACCTACGAGCAGTACTTC. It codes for CASSISRATYEQYF.

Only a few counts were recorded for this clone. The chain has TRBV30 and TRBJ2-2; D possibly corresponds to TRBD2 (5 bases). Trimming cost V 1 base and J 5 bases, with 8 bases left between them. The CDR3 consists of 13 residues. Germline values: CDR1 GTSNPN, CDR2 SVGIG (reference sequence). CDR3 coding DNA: TGTGCCTGGAGTGGGAGGAGAACCGGGGAGCTGTTTTTT. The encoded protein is CAWSGRRTGELFF.

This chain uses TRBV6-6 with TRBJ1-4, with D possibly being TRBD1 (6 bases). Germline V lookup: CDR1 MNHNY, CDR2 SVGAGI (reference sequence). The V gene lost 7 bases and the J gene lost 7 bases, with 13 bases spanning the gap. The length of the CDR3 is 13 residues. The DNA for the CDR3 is TGTGCCAGCAACGACAGGAGGAGTGAAAAACTGTTTTTT. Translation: CASNDRRSEKLFF.

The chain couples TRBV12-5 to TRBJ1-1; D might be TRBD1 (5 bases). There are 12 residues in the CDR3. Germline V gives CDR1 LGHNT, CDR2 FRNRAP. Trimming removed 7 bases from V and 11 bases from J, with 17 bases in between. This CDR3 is CASASGQVRAFF. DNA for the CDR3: TGTGCTAGTGCCTCCGGACAAGTGAGGGCTTTCTTT.

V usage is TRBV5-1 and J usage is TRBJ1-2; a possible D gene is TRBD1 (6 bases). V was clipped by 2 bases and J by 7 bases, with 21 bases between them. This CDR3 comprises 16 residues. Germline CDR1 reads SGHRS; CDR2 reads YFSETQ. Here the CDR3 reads CASSFSPVDSKFGYTF. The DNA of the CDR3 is TGCGCCAGCAGCTTTTCCCCGGTGGACAGTAAATTTGGCTACACCTTC.

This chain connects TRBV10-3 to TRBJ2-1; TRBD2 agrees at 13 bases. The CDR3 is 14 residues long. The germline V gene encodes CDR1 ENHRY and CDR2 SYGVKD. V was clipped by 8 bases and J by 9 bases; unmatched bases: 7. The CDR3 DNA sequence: TGTGCCATCGGGACTAGCGGGAAGGGAGGTGAGCAGTTCTTC. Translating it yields CAIGTSGKGGEQFF.

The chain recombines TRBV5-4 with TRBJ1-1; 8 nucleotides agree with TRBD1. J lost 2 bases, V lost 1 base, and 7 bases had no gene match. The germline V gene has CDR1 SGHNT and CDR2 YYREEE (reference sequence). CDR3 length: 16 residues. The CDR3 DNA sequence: TGTGCCAGCAGCTTGCAGGGGGCGATGACTAACACTGAAGCTTTCTTT. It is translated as CASSLQGAMTNTEAFF.

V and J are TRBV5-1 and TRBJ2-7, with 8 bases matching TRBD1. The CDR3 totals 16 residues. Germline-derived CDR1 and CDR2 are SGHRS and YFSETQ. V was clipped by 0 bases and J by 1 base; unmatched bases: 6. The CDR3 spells CASSLAGTGLSYEQYF. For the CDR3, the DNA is TGCGCCAGCAGCTTGGCCGGGACAGGCTTGTCCTACGAGCAGTACTTC.

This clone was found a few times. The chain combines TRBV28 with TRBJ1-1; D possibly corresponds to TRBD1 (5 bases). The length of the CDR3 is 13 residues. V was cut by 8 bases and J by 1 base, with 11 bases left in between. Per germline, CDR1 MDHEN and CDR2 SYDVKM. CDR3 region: CASVGRGNTEAFF. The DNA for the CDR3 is TGTGCCAGCGTCGGGAGGGGGAACACTGAAGCTTTCTTT.